What follows is one TCR beta chain and its context. This entry belongs to a study of blood T cell repertoires in COVID-19. On the study more broadly: Collection of acute and convalescent COVID-19 samples took place in the United States, Italy and Spain.

Germline values: CDR1 LNHDA, CDR2 SQIVND (reference sequence). This CDR3 contains 14 residues. V lost 2 bases to trimming and J lost 2 bases, with 10 bases between them. All enrollees were roughly 18 to 95 years old and from 24 US areas. Clinical history reported by participants formed the basis on which cohorts were assigned. Study processing details: For nucleated cells, counts were estimated from reference gene primer amplification. The table came from immunoSEQ multiplex PCR; TCRdb's copy has only in-frame clones and leaves some out. V and J calls and clone size are given by that table; D and trimming were obtained from the DNA. Among around 300,000 clones listed, roughly 88% were seen once.

This receptor was obtained from a man aged 25 to 45 who had recovered from COVID-19. Sequenced sample: PBMCs or T cells enriched from blood (not recorded which). This chain links TRBV19 with TRBJ2-7; tentative D call: TRBD1 (5 bases). This CDR3 is CASSIRLGPYEQYF. CDR3 coding DNA: TGTGCCAGTAGTATAAGGCTGGGGCCCTACGAGCAGTACTTC. Full variable domain (rest looked up from reference TRBV19 and TRBJ2-7): DGGITQSPKYLFRKEGQNVTLSCEQNLNHDAMYWYRQDPGQGLRLIYYSQIVNDFQKGDIAEGYSVSREKKESFPLTVTSAQKNPTAFYLCASSIRLGPYEQYFGPGTRLTVT.